Presented here are 23 T cell receptor beta chains from one specimen sequenced in a study of PD-L1 blockade in urothelial cancer. Assay used: immunoSEQ multiplex PCR; TCRdb lists only in-frame clones, some missing. The table has about 100,000 clones, roughly nine tenths seen once; the top ten hold about 0.91%. Sequenced here: PBMCs, sampled around atezolizumab (anti-PD-L1) treatment. The receptors were sampled from a woman over 75 with urothelial cancer.

V usage is TRBV28 and J usage is TRBJ1-5; D gene ambiguous. V was clipped by 2 bases and J by 6 bases, with 5 bases between them. The CDR3 has 12 amino acids. The germline V gene has CDR1 MDHEN and CDR2 SYDVKM. The CDR3 is CASSLLGQPQHF. In DNA, the CDR3 is TGTGCCAGCAGTTTACTCGGTCAGCCCCAGCATTTT.

This chain joins TRBV15 and TRBJ1-4; 7 bases match TRBD1. V lost 3 bases, J lost 8 bases, and 3 bases stayed unmatched. Germline assignment: CDR1 LNHNV and CDR2 YYDKDF (reference sequence). This CDR3 spans 13 amino acids. The CDR3 sequence: CATSSNRGEKLFF. As DNA, the CDR3 is TGTGCCACCAGCAGTAACAGGGGAGAAAAACTGTTTTTT.

V and J are TRBV19 and TRBJ1-1; no definite D call. V was trimmed by 3 bases and J by 8 bases, leaving 10 bases between them. The CDR3 sequence is 12 residues long. Per germline, CDR1 LNHDA and CDR2 SQIVND (reference sequence). This CDR3 reads CASSIIFGEAFF. The CDR3 bases are TGTGCCAGTAGTATTATTTTCGGGGAAGCTTTCTTT.

As for this clone: Because the CDR3 is missing its conserved closing phenylalanine or tryptophan, this is likely a read error. The rearrangement joins TRBV15 to TRBJ1-5, with D perhaps TRBD1 (5 bases). CDR3 size: 14 residues. V dropped 1 base and J dropped 5 bases, with 9 bases sitting between them. Germline CDR1 is LNHNV and CDR2 is YYDKDF (reference sequence). DNA for the CDR3: TGTGCCACCAGCAGAGTTGGCAGGGATCAGCCCCAGCATCTT. Translated, it gives CATSRVGRDQPQHL.

This chain uses TRBV5-4 with TRBJ2-2; 10 positions agree with TRBD2. The J segment lost 4 bases and the V segment lost 2 bases, leaving 2 bases of the junction unmatched. This CDR3 is 15 amino acids long. Germline V lookup: CDR1 SGHNT, CDR2 YYREEE (reference sequence). CDR3 DNA sequence: TGTGCCAGCAGCTTTCCTAGCGGGGGCACCGGGGAGCTGTTTTTT. Residues: CASSFPSGGTGELFF.

This rearrangement joins TRBV18 to TRBJ2-3; D call uncertain. Looked up from germline, CDR1 is KGHSH and CDR2 is LQKENI. Trimming shortened V by 5 bases and J by 2 bases, and 5 bases separated the two germline ends. CDR3 size: 12 residues. DNA for the CDR3: TGTGCCAGCTCAGGAGCCACAGATACGCAGTATTTT. Translating it yields CASSGATDTQYF.

This sequence joins TRBV28 and TRBJ1-1; possibly TRBD1 for D (5 bases). V lost 3 bases and J 10 bases, leaving 9 bases between the germline ends. The CDR3 is 11 residues long. Germline CDR1 MDHEN, CDR2 SYDVKM. Written as DNA, the CDR3 is TGTGCCAGCAGTTTCGGGAGGGGAGCTTTCTTT. Amino acid sequence: CASSFGRGAFF.

This chain connects TRBV5-3 to TRBJ2-7; 13 bases agree with TRBD2. TRBV5-3 belongs to the ORF category, with a function that is uncertain. The CDR3 covers 16 residues. After removal of 7 bases from V and 3 bases from J, the junction contained 10 bases not matched to a gene. CDR3 nucleotides: TGTGCCAGACGAATGGCGGGACTAGCGGGGATCTACGAGCAGTACTTC. It is translated as CARRMAGLAGIYEQYF.

The chain combines TRBV5-1 with TRBJ2-1; TRBD2 aligns across 9 bases. J lost 7 bases, V lost 1 base, and 3 bases had no gene match. CDR1 is SGHRS, CDR2 YFSETQ, per germline. The CDR3 is 14 residues long. The DNA of the CDR3 is TGCGCCAGCAGCTTGCGCGGGAGGGGGAATGAGCAGTTCTTC. It is translated as CASSLRGRGNEQFF.

The rearrangement links TRBV10-1 to TRBJ2-3; TRBD2 agrees at 7 bases. CDR3 length: 15 amino acids. Germline-derived CDR1 and CDR2 are WNHNN and SYGVQD (reference sequence). The J segment lost 4 bases and the V segment lost 4 bases, leaving 8 bases of the junction unmatched. CDR3 DNA sequence: TGCGCCAGCAGTGCTGGCGGGAGTGTTTCAGATACGCAGTATTTT. It translates to CASSAGGSVSDTQYF.

The CDR3 coding sequence is TGTGCCAGCACCCCATCGGGCTATGGCTACACCTTC. Its protein product is CASTPSGYGYTF. This chain joins TRBV4-2 and TRBJ1-2; no reliable D call. The V and J ends lost 7 bases and 4 bases respectively, with 10 bases between them. The CDR3 totals 12 residues. Germline V lookup: CDR1 LGHNA, CDR2 YNFKEQ.

CDR3 amino acids: CASSLREPNTEAFF. DNA of the CDR3: TGTGCCAGCAGTCTCCGGGAGCCAAACACTGAAGCTTTCTTT. V and J are TRBV27 and TRBJ1-1; D remains unclear. Trimming removed 5 bases at V and 2 bases at J, with 12 bases between. Germline V CDR1 and CDR2: MNHEY, SMNVEV (reference sequence). This CDR3 contains 14 residues.

The chain carries TRBV11-2 and TRBJ2-1, with 9 bases aligning to TRBD2. Trimming cost V 2 bases and J 8 bases; bases outside gene matches: 7. The germline V gene encodes CDR1 SGHAT and CDR2 FQNNGV. The CDR3 runs 15 residues. The chain's CDR3 is CASSLSGGRVHEQFF. The CDR3 DNA reads as TGTGCCAGCAGCTTATCGGGCGGGAGGGTCCATGAGCAGTTCTTC.

The sample holds one count of this clone. The rearrangement joins TRBV6-1 to TRBJ1-1, with no clear D. The CDR3 runs 12 residues. Deletions cut 6 bases from V and 2 bases from J, with 7 bases between. CDR1 and CDR2 (germline): MNHNS, SASEGT. The chain's CDR3 is CASRGGNTEAFF. CDR3 DNA: TGTGCCAGCAGGGGAGGCAACACTGAAGCTTTCTTT.

The V call is TRBV5-1, the J call TRBJ2-1, with D possibly being TRBD2 (9 bases). The germline CDR1 and CDR2 sequences are SGHRS and YFSETQ. Trimming shortened V by 0 bases and J by 6 bases, and 16 bases separated the two germline ends. This CDR3 has 16 amino acids. The CDR3 reads CASSLEAGGTGNEQFF. As DNA, the CDR3 is TGCGCCAGCAGCTTGGAGGCGGGAGGGACAGGCAATGAGCAGTTCTTC.

The chain has TRBV2 and TRBJ1-1; D not resolved. Germline V gene lookup returns CDR1 SNHLY and CDR2 FYNNEI. V was cut by 2 bases and J by 10 bases, with 11 bases left in between. This CDR3 comprises 12 residues. CDR3 in amino acids: CASSESGRGAFF. Here the CDR3 DNA reads TGTGCCAGCAGTGAATCGGGAAGAGGAGCTTTCTTT.

This clone was found a few times. The CDR3 DNA reads TGTGCCAGCAGCTTTTTAACAGGGGCATCTAATGAAAAACTGTTTTTT. This encodes CASSFLTGASNEKLFF. This chain joins TRBV7-9 and TRBJ1-4; 7 nucleotides align to TRBD1. CDR1 and CDR2 (germline): SEHNR, FQNEAQ (reference sequence). The junction had 7 bases not matched to a gene; V was cut back by 3 bases and J by 3 bases. There are 16 residues in the CDR3.

The chain is built from TRBV7-3 and TRBJ2-2, with 12 nucleotides matching TRBD2. CDR3 length: 18 residues. With V trimmed by 0 bases and J by 4 bases, 6 bases remained unmatched. Per germline, CDR1 SGHTA and CDR2 FQGTGA. The CDR3 DNA reads as TGTGCCAGCAGCTTAACGACTAGCGGGGGACGGTCCACCGGGGAGCTGTTTTTT. Protein product: CASSLTTSGGRSTGELFF.

V and J are TRBV18 and TRBJ1-2; 7 nucleotides match TRBD1. V shed 2 bases, J shed 8 bases, and the junction held 5 bases outside the gene matches. Germline CDR1 is KGHSH and CDR2 is LQKENI. The CDR3 has 13 amino acids. The CDR3 nucleotides are TGTGCCAGCTCACCAGGTGGACAGGCGGGCTACACCTTC. Its protein is CASSPGGQAGYTF.

The rearrangement joins TRBV27 to TRBJ1-2; the match to TRBD1 covers 11 bases. Looked up from germline, CDR1 is MNHEY and CDR2 is SMNVEV (reference sequence). The CDR3 sequence is 14 residues long. Losses at the gene ends were 5 bases for V and 5 bases for J; bases not matched to a gene: 4. The CDR3 here is CASSTRDRGYGYTF. CDR3 coding DNA: TGTGCCAGCAGTACGCGGGACAGGGGGTATGGCTACACCTTC.

This sequence joins TRBV6-1 and TRBJ2-7, with 7 bases lining up with TRBD1. Germline-derived CDR1 and CDR2 are MNHNS and SASEGT. This CDR3 has 14 residues. V lost 7 bases to trimming and J lost 0 bases; unmatched junction nucleotides: 6. The CDR3 sequence: CASMLDRASYEQYF. CDR3 bases: TGTGCCAGCATGCTTGACAGGGCCTCCTACGAGCAGTACTTC.

The chain carries TRBV14 and TRBJ1-1; 9 bases map to TRBD1. Per the germline V gene, CDR1 is SGHDN and CDR2 is FVKESK. Germline trimming cut 1 base from V and 0 bases from J; bases unmatched to any gene: 6. The CDR3 has 17 residues. The CDR3 region has the DNA TGTGCCAGCAGCCAAGGCCGGGACAGGGTGGTGAACACTGAAGCTTTCTTT. This gives the protein CASSQGRDRVVNTEAFF.

This rearrangement joins TRBV19 to TRBJ2-1, with D possibly matching TRBD1 (6 bases). Germline V gene sequence: CDR1 LNHDA, CDR2 SQIVND (reference sequence). The CDR3 is made up of 16 amino acids. V was pared by 7 bases and J by 1 base, with 17 bases between. This chain's CDR3 is CASTGRKGESYNEQFF. CDR3 bases: TGTGCCAGTACAGGCAGGAAGGGGGAGTCCTACAATGAGCAGTTCTTC.